These 23 T cell receptor beta chains share one sample of origin, sequenced in a study of blood T cells in healthy people across ages. Combining a sample-barcoded 5' primer with a J-beta primer mix, a second PCR ran for roughly 7 to 12 cycles. TCRdb re-analysed the 5' RACE reads in MiXCR, keeping a single row per CDR3 protein. The data contain roughly 1,100,000 distinct CDR3 sequences, roughly 24% of them singletons. The same specimen was also included in a second study, on T cells of mothers and their children.

Sequenced: blood. These receptors originate from a girl aged 2 to 10 in good health.

CDR3 protein: CASSSKTGTGTYEQYF. The CDR3 DNA is TGTGCCAGCAGCTCTAAAACCGGGACAGGGACCTACGAGCAGTACTTC. V and J are TRBV7-9 and TRBJ2-7, with 9 positions matching TRBD1. The V segment lost 4 bases and the J segment 2 bases; nucleotides outside the gene matches: 9. CDR3 length: 16 amino acids. CDR1 SEHNR and CDR2 FQNEAQ come from the germline V gene (reference sequence).

This clonotype was seen many times. This chain uses TRBV9 with TRBJ1-6; no firm D call. The germline gives CDR1 SGDLS, CDR2 YYNGEE. The V end lost 3 bases, the J end lost 8 bases, and 9 bases lay between the germline ends. The CDR3 runs to 13 residues. The CDR3 coding sequence is TGTGCCAGCAGCGAAAACGGGGATTCACCCCTCCACTTT. It translates to CASSENGDSPLHF.

This rearrangement joins TRBV3-1 to TRBJ2-2; the D gene could be TRBD1 or TRBD2 (6 bases each). V lost 0 bases to trimming and J lost 12 bases, with 17 bases between them. Germline loops: CDR1 LGHDT, CDR2 YNNKEL (reference sequence). CDR3 length: 15 amino acids. In DNA form, the CDR3 reads TGTGCCAGCAGCCAAGATCTCGGGGGTAGGGGGAAGCTGTTTTTT. Its protein is CASSQDLGGRGKLFF.

The V call is TRBV4-2, the J call TRBJ2-5; perhaps D is TRBD1 or TRBD2 (5 bases each). The CDR3 has 14 residues. The V and J ends lost 1 base and 7 bases respectively, with 13 bases between them. Germline V gives CDR1 LGHNA, CDR2 YNFKEQ. This chain's CDR3 is CASSQGDDPGTQYF. CDR3 sequence (DNA): TGTGCCAGCAGCCAAGGGGACGACCCAGGGACCCAGTACTTC.

This clonotype has more than one count but fewer than ten. The chain uses TRBV20-1 and TRBJ1-2; D ambiguous. The CDR3 runs 13 residues. Trimming removed 7 bases from V and 5 bases from J, with 17 bases in between. Per germline, CDR1 DFQATT and CDR2 SNEGSKA (reference sequence). This chain's CDR3 is CSVKSGSVYGYTF. As DNA, the CDR3 is TGCAGTGTGAAATCGGGAAGCGTTTATGGCTACACCTTC.

This clonotype was observed a few times. V usage is TRBV28 and J usage is TRBJ2-3; a weak D match, TRBD2 (6 bases). Trimming took 3 bases from V and 6 from J, leaving 16 bases between them. The CDR3 totals 15 residues. From germline, CDR1 is MDHEN and CDR2 SYDVKM. This CDR3 is CASSFQGGAKDTQYF. CDR3 bases: TGTGCCAGCAGTTTCCAAGGCGGGGCAAAGGATACGCAGTATTTT.

The chain combines TRBV12-3 or TRBV12-4 with TRBJ2-1; D unresolved. This CDR3 has 13 residues. The ends were cut back, 5 bases at V and 0 bases at J, with 5 bases in the middle. The CDR3 DNA is TGTGCCAGCAGTAAGGTCTCCTACAATGAGCAGTTCTTC. Translating gives CASSKVSYNEQFF.

The chain couples TRBV10-3 to TRBJ2-5, with 7 bases fitting TRBD1. The J call may be in error: the DNA end matches TRBJ2-1 better. The germline V gene encodes CDR1 ENHRY and CDR2 SYGVKD. This CDR3 is built from 13 residues. CDR3 bases: TGTGCCACCACCGACAGGGTGGACAATGAGCAGTTCTTC. Its protein is CATTDRVDNEQFF.

The rearrangement joins TRBV20-1 to TRBJ2-3; no clear D. The CDR3 spans 12 residues. V lost 5 bases and J lost 4, with 10 bases in between. Germline values: CDR1 DFQATT, CDR2 SNEGSKA (reference sequence). This CDR3 is CSAARTADTQYF. In DNA, the CDR3 is TGCAGTGCTGCACGGACGGCAGATACGCAGTATTTT.

This clonotype was recorded a few times. The rearrangement links TRBV7-3 to TRBJ1-6; the D is unclear. Germline CDR1 and CDR2: SGHTA and FQGTGA. V was shortened by 9 bases and J by 6 bases, with 12 bases between the two germline ends. There are 13 residues in the CDR3. The CDR3 protein is CASSTISNSPLHF. CDR3 sequence (DNA): TGTGCCAGTTCGACAATTTCTAATTCACCCCTCCACTTT.

This clonotype was seen a handful of times. The genes are TRBV29-1 and TRBJ2-5; D might be TRBD1 or TRBD2, each matching 6 bases. Germline CDR1 is SQVTM and CDR2 is ANQGSEA. V was cut by 1 base and J by 9 bases, with 21 bases left in between. This CDR3 is 15 amino acids long. CDR3 nucleotide sequence: TGCAGCGTTGAAGGTACCCGGGGGCTGGGCGAGGCCCAGTACTTC. Amino acids: CSVEGTRGLGEAQYF.

The V and J genes are TRBV9 and TRBJ1-1; the D gene is possibly TRBD1 (6 bases). V lost 4 bases, J lost 7 bases, and 14 bases lay in between. CDR1 is SGDLS, CDR2 YYNGEE, per germline. The CDR3 is 13 residues long. The CDR3 DNA reads as TGTGCCAGCAGCCGTGGCAGGGGTGGTGAAGCTTTCTTT. Translated, it gives CASSRGRGGEAFF. Full variable domain (rest looked up from reference TRBV9 and TRBJ1-1): DSGVTQTPKHLITATGQRVTLRCSPRSGDLSVYWYQQSLDQGLQFLIQYYNGEERAKGNILERFSAQQFPDLHSELNLSSLELGDSALYFCASSRGRGGEAFFGQGTRLTVV.

This chain links TRBV2 with TRBJ2-2, with D perhaps TRBD2 (5 bases). Germline V CDR1 and CDR2: SNHLY, FYNNEI. This CDR3 is built from 13 residues. Deletions cut 4 bases from V and 4 bases from J, with 7 bases between. The CDR3 coding sequence is TGTGCCAGCAGTGGAGGGTTCACCGGGGAGCTGTTTTTT. Translating gives CASSGGFTGELFF.

This clonotype was detected a few times. In this CDR3 the conserved last residue, phenylalanine or tryptophan, is missing, so a read error is likely. This chain uses TRBV6-5 with TRBJ2-2; D is uncertain. Germline V gives CDR1 MNHEY, CDR2 SVGAGI. The V and J ends lost 5 bases and 6 bases respectively, with 7 bases between them. The CDR3 totals 12 residues. CDR3 sequence: CASSQWAGELFL. CDR3 DNA: TGTGCCAGCAGTCAGTGGGCCGGGGAGCTGTTTCTT.

The chain links TRBV28 to TRBJ2-7; 7 bases line up with TRBD1. This CDR3 contains 14 residues. The germline gives CDR1 MDHEN, CDR2 SYDVKM. J gave up 0 bases and V 7 bases, and 6 bases lay outside the gene matches. The CDR3 nucleotides read TGTGCCAGCATCCTGGACAGGACCTCCTACGAGCAGTACTTC. It yields the protein CASILDRTSYEQYF.

This clonotype was observed a handful of times. The rearrangement joins TRBV5-1 to TRBJ1-6; no clear D gene. The CDR3 is 16 residues long. Germline values: CDR1 SGHRS, CDR2 YFSETQ. Trimming pared 4 bases from V and 0 bases from J, leaving 11 bases between. The CDR3 is CASSPLTSSYNSPLHF. CDR3 DNA: TGCGCCAGCAGCCCGCTAACGAGCTCCTATAATTCACCCCTCCACTTT.

This clonotype came up a few times. The chain employs TRBV12-3 or TRBV12-4 and TRBJ1-2; TRBD1 agrees at 7 bases. V was pared by 6 bases and J by 2 bases, with 3 bases of the junction left unmatched. This CDR3 contains 13 residues. This CDR3 is CASRATGNYGYTF. CDR3 nucleotide sequence: TGTGCCAGCAGAGCGACAGGGAACTATGGCTACACCTTC.

This clonotype occurred a few times. V gene TRBV28 combines with J gene TRBJ2-2; 7 bases are shared with TRBD2. The CDR3 sequence is 14 residues long. Germline lookup yields CDR1 MDHEN and CDR2 SYDVKM. Trimming took 7 bases from V and 0 from J; bases not matched to a gene: 2. The CDR3 spells CASNGGANTGELFF. The CDR3 DNA follows: TGTGCCAGCAATGGGGGGGCGAACACCGGGGAGCTGTTTTTT. Full variable domain (outside the CDR3, taken from reference TRBV28 and TRBJ2-2): DVKVTQSSRYLVKRTGEKVFLECVQDMDHENMFWYRQDPGLGLRLIYFSYDVKMKEKGDIPEGYSVSREKKERFSLILESASTNQTSMYLCASNGGANTGELFFGEGSRLTVL.

The chain carries TRBV4-3 and TRBJ2-7; D unresolved. Between the trimmed V and J ends, which lost 0 bases and 4 bases, there was a span of 13 bases. Germline V lookup: CDR1 LGHNA, CDR2 YSLEER. This CDR3 has 15 amino acids. The CDR3 is CASSQDRYGDYEQYF. In DNA, the CDR3 is TGCGCCAGCAGCCAAGATCGGTATGGCGATTACGAGCAGTACTTC.

The V and J genes are TRBV6-6 and TRBJ1-4; maybe TRBD1 (5 bases). V lost 5 bases and J lost 8, with 15 bases in between. The CDR3 has 14 residues. Germline CDR1 MNHNY, CDR2 SVGAGI (reference sequence). Written as DNA, the CDR3 is TGTGCCAGCAGTCCCGGAGGGCGGGGGGAAAAACTGTTTTTT. This encodes CASSPGGRGEKLFF.

The chain uses TRBV7-9 and TRBJ2-1, with 10 bases identical to TRBD2. Unmatched junction bases numbered 7, after V lost 2 bases and J lost 9 bases. In germline, CDR1 is SEHNR, CDR2 FQNEAQ (reference sequence). The CDR3 is 15 amino acids. Written as DNA, the CDR3 is TGTGCCAGCAGCTTACTAGCGGGAGATTCAATTGAGCAGTTCTTC. It codes for CASSLLAGDSIEQFF. Based on the CDR3 plus reference TRBV7-9 and TRBJ2-1, the full variable domain is DTGVSQNPRHKITKRGQNVTFRCDPISEHNRLYWYRQTLGQGPEFLTYFQNEAQLEKSRLLSDRFSAERPKGSFSTLEIQRTEQGDSAMYLCASSLLAGDSIEQFFGPGTRLTVL.

V and J are TRBV4-2 and TRBJ1-3, with D hard to call. This CDR3 region has 13 residues. V shed 2 bases and J shed 4 bases, with 6 bases lying between them. CDR1 and CDR2 from the germline V gene are LGHNA and YNFKEQ. CDR3 region: CASSQITGNTIYF. DNA of the CDR3: TGTGCCAGCAGCCAAATTACAGGAAACACCATATATTTT.

The table lists this clonotype with a few counts. This chain connects TRBV12-3 or TRBV12-4 to TRBJ2-7; a possible D gene is TRBD1 (6 bases). This CDR3 comprises 13 residues. Trimming removed 5 bases at V and 5 bases at J, with 13 bases between. The CDR3 protein is CASSPGQPDEQYF. As DNA, the CDR3 is TGTGCCAGCAGTCCCGGACAGCCGGACGAGCAGTACTTC.